This TCR beta chain was found in a study of blood T cell repertoires in COVID-19. Study in general: Acute and convalescent COVID-19 specimens originated in the United States, Italy and Spain. Sources were T cells, B-cell-depleted T cells, or PBMCs; the material itself was cDNA or gDNA.

Methods used by the authors: For nucleated cells, counts were estimated from reference gene primer amplification. Here immunoSEQ multiplex PCR was the method, and the copy in TCRdb shows in-frame clones only, minus some. V and J calls and clone size are as listed in that table; D and trimming were resolved from the DNA. The table shows hundreds of thousands of clones, with approximately 90% occurring only once. Trimming took 6 bases from V and 1 from J; bases not matched to a gene: 5. The CDR3 loop spans 14 amino acids. The germline gives CDR1 MNHEY, CDR2 SVGAGI. The V call is TRBV6-5, the J call TRBJ2-7; TRBD1 matches 8 bases. Sequenced material: peripheral blood. The TCR comes from a woman aged 18-35 years who had recovered from COVID-19. The CDR3 reads CASSQGQASYEQYF. In DNA form, the CDR3 reads TGTGCCAGCAGCCAGGGACAGGCTTCCTACGAGCAGTACTTC.